These 29 T cell receptor beta chains share one sample of origin, sequenced in a study of blood T cells in healthy people across ages. It was with a sample-barcoded 5' primer and a J-beta primer mix that a second PCR of roughly 7 to 11 cycles was run. MiXCR, applied by TCRdb to the 5' RACE reads, yields one record per CDR3 protein. This table holds around 800,000 distinct CDR3 sequences, roughly 44% found once. The specimen sequenced was blood. The source is a man in his fifties or sixties in good health.

The table lists this clonotype with a few counts. The chain has TRBV11-2 and TRBJ2-7; D uncertain. The CDR3 is 18 amino acids. The germline CDR1 and CDR2 sequences are SGHAT and FQNNGV. V was clipped by 1 base and J by 1 base, with 20 bases between them. CDR3 bases: TGTGCCAGCAGCTTAGTTTCTCATGGGGAAGTCTCGTCCTACGAGCAGTACTTC. Its translation is CASSLVSHGEVSSYEQYF.

This chain connects TRBV7-9 to TRBJ1-2; possibly TRBD1 for D (6 bases). V shed 5 bases and J shed 2 bases, with 12 bases lying between them. In germline, CDR1 is SEHNR, CDR2 FQNEAQ (reference sequence). This CDR3 spans 14 amino acids. The CDR3 DNA is TGTGCCAGCAGCGCCAACACAGGGAACTATGGCTACACCTTC. Translation: CASSANTGNYGYTF.

V and J are TRBV5-1 and TRBJ2-1, with D possibly TRBD1 on 5 matching bases. The CDR3 has 15 amino acids. Trimming pared 4 bases from V and 3 bases from J, leaving 14 bases between. Germline lookup yields CDR1 SGHRS and CDR2 YFSETQ. This CDR3 is CASSLQGTLYNEQFF. CDR3 in DNA: TGCGCCAGCAGCCTCCAGGGCACTCTCTACAATGAGCAGTTCTTC.

The CDR3 here is CAISGPSGKYNEQFF. DNA of the CDR3: TGTGCCATCAGTGGGCCTAGCGGGAAGTACAATGAGCAGTTCTTC. The chain has TRBV10-3 and TRBJ2-1; 9 bases map to TRBD2. Germline V gives CDR1 ENHRY, CDR2 SYGVKD. Germline trimming cut 4 bases from V and 4 bases from J; bases unmatched to any gene: 5. The length of the CDR3 is 15 residues.

As regards this clonotype: An end of the junction differs from the germline gene, which may be a read error. The rearrangement joins TRBV6-2 or TRBV6-3 to TRBJ2-7, with D uncertain. The CDR3 is 13 residues long. Germline V lookup: CDR1 MNHEY, CDR2 SVGEGT. CDR3: CASSVEVSYERYF. In DNA form, the CDR3 reads TGTGCCAGCAGTGTCGAAGTATCCTACGAGCGGTACTTC.

This clonotype was seen a handful of times. The chain employs TRBV15 and TRBJ2-3; 7 positions match TRBD2. The CDR3 consists of 18 residues. CDR1 and CDR2 from the germline V gene are LNHNV and YYDKDF (reference sequence). Losses at the gene ends were 1 base for V and 0 bases for J; bases not matched to a gene: 10. CDR3 bases: TGTGCCACCAGCAGAGCCCCATTTTCTAGCGGTAGCACAGATACGCAGTATTTT. This codes for CATSRAPFSSGSTDTQYF.

The gene calls are TRBV7-2 and TRBJ2-7, with 9 bases identical to TRBD2. This CDR3 comprises 13 residues. From germline, CDR1 is SGHTA and CDR2 FQGNSA. V shed 5 bases, J shed 5 bases, and the junction held 4 bases outside the gene matches. CDR3 loop: CASSPGTSHEQYF. The DNA of the CDR3 is TGTGCCAGCAGCCCCGGGACTAGCCACGAGCAGTACTTC.

The rearrangement uses TRBV7-2 and TRBJ1-5; D gene uncertain. CDR3 length: 13 amino acids. V was shortened by 5 bases and J by 3 bases, with 8 bases between the two germline ends. CDR1 SGHTA and CDR2 FQGNSA come from the germline V gene. The DNA for the CDR3 is TGTGCCAGCAGCGCGAGGTACAATCAGCCCCAGCATTTT. Its protein is CASSARYNQPQHF.

This clonotype has at least ten counts. The chain combines TRBV18 with TRBJ1-6, with 8 bases matching TRBD1. Germline lookup yields CDR1 KGHSH and CDR2 LQKENI. Trimming took 3 bases from V and 10 from J; bases not matched to a gene: 5. This CDR3 region has 14 residues. CDR3 sequence: CASSPTGERSPLHF. CDR3 nucleotide sequence: TGTGCCAGCTCACCGACAGGGGAAAGGTCACCCCTCCACTTT.

The V call is TRBV15, the J call TRBJ1-4, with 12 bases lining up with TRBD1. The CDR3 runs to 16 residues. Germline V CDR1 and CDR2: LNHNV, YYDKDF (reference sequence). The V and J ends lost 1 base and 7 bases, in that order; junction bases with no gene match: 4. The CDR3 loop is CATSRVGQGATEKLFF. In DNA, the CDR3 is TGTGCCACCAGCAGAGTGGGACAGGGGGCAACTGAAAAACTGTTTTTT.

In its sample, this clonotype was seen once. Being one base from a much bigger clone, this may be a read error. The rearrangement joins TRBV4-1 to TRBJ2-2, with D tentatively TRBD1 (5 bases). Germline V gene sequence: CDR1 MGHRA, CDR2 YSYEKL. Trimming removed 6 bases from V and 6 bases from J, with 11 bases in between. The CDR3 totals 13 residues. CDR3 DNA sequence: TGCGCCAGCAGTGGTTCAGGGTCCGGGGAGCTGTTTTTT. Translating gives CASSGSGSGELFF.

The chain employs TRBV2 and TRBJ1-5; tentative D call: TRBD1 (5 bases). This CDR3 is 15 amino acids long. Germline values: CDR1 SNHLY, CDR2 FYNNEI. V was cut by 3 bases and J by 1 base, with 10 bases left in between. The DNA for the CDR3 is TGTGCCAGCAGTGACGGGGGGTCGAGCAATCAGCCCCAGCATTTT. Residues: CASSDGGSSNQPQHF.

The V call is TRBV6-2 or TRBV6-3, the J call TRBJ1-1; D remains ambiguous. V was pared by 2 bases and J by 0 bases, with 19 bases between. The germline V gene encodes CDR1 MNHEY and CDR2 SVGEGT. The CDR3 has 18 residues. CDR3: CASSYHQRDARMNTEAFF. CDR3 nucleotide sequence: TGTGCCAGCAGTTACCACCAGAGAGACGCACGAATGAACACTGAAGCTTTCTTT.

The table lists this clonotype with many counts. This sequence joins TRBV7-2 and TRBJ2-5; 12 bases fit TRBD2. The length of the CDR3 is 18 residues. Germline V gene data show CDR1 as SGHTA and CDR2 as FQGNSA. V shed 4 bases and J 0 bases; nucleotides not matched to a gene: 9. CDR3 in DNA: TGTGCCAGCAGCTCCCCTAGCGGGGGGGATTCCAACCAAGAGACCCAGTACTTC. It specifies CASSSPSGGDSNQETQYF.

V is TRBV6-1 and J is TRBJ2-1; TRBD2 matches at 9 bases. V gave up 1 base and J gave up 0 bases; unmatched junction bases: 10. The CDR3 is 19 amino acids. CDR1 and CDR2 from the germline V gene are MNHNS and SASEGT. CDR3 nucleotide sequence: TGTGCCAGCAGTGAAGTTGGGCGGGGGGGCCCGAGCTCCTACAATGAGCAGTTCTTC. It is translated as CASSEVGRGGPSSYNEQFF.

With regard to this clonotype: The junction and the germline gene differ at one end; a read error may be behind it. In DNA, the CDR3 is TGTGCCAGCAGCCTAAGGGGGCCTCAAGAGACCCGGTACTTC. It encodes CASSLRGPQETRYF. The rearrangement uses TRBV7-2 and TRBJ2-5; 7 bases agree with TRBD1. Germline CDR1 is SGHTA and CDR2 is FQGNSA. This CDR3 has 14 residues.

This clonotype showed up just a few times. This chain uses TRBV20-1 with TRBJ2-5; TRBD2 is a possible D gene (6 bases). The germline CDR1 and CDR2 sequences are DFQATT and SNEGSKA (reference sequence). The ends were cut back, 1 base at V and 2 bases at J, with 8 bases in the middle. CDR3 length equals 13 residues. As DNA, the CDR3 is TGCAGTGCTAGAGGACTAGAACAAGAGACCCAGTACTTC. The encoded protein is CSARGLEQETQYF.

The V gene is TRBV4-3, the J gene TRBJ1-1; D unclear. Germline CDR1 and CDR2: LGHNA and YSLEER. This CDR3 has 16 amino acids. V lost 0 bases and J 1 base, leaving 12 bases between the germline ends. The CDR3 is CASSQDLGHRNTEAFF. The CDR3 DNA sequence: TGCGCCAGCAGCCAAGATCTGGGTCACCGGAACACTGAAGCTTTCTTT.

V is TRBV6-2 or TRBV6-3 and J is TRBJ2-4; weak D call: TRBD2 (6 bases). The DNA end lines up better with TRBJ2-7; the J call may be wrong. This CDR3 has 14 residues. The germline gives CDR1 MNHEY, CDR2 SVGEGT. The CDR3 coding sequence is TGTGCCAGCAGTTACGGACGGGGAGGCTACGAGCAGTACTTC. Translation: CASSYGRGGYEQYF.

This clonotype was seen more than once but under ten times. The chain links TRBV29-1 to TRBJ1-1, with a tentative D call TRBD1 (5 bases). This CDR3 is 14 amino acids long. Trimming shortened V by 1 base and J by 0 bases, and 9 bases separated the two germline ends. CDR1 and CDR2 (germline): SQVTM, ANQGSEA. The CDR3 here is CSVEAGTLNTEAFF. CDR3 DNA: TGCAGCGTTGAAGCCGGGACCCTGAACACTGAAGCTTTCTTT.

This chain links TRBV20-1 with TRBJ2-2, with a tentative D call TRBD1 (6 bases). Trimming left V 2 bases short and J 7 bases short, with 20 bases between. Germline CDR1 is DFQATT and CDR2 is SNEGSKA (reference sequence). The CDR3 loop spans 16 amino acids. The CDR3 is CSARNTAQGNGGELFF. The DNA for the CDR3 is TGCAGTGCTAGAAATACGGCACAGGGTAACGGCGGGGAGCTGTTTTTT.

This clonotype was seen more than once but under ten times. The chain carries TRBV6-5 and TRBJ2-5; 9 nucleotides line up with TRBD1. The V and J ends lost 2 bases and 2 bases, in that order; junction bases with no gene match: 0. Germline V lookup: CDR1 MNHEY, CDR2 SVGAGI. There are 14 residues in the CDR3. CDR3 nucleotides: TGTGCCAGCAGTTACGACAGGGGGCAAGAGACCCAGTACTTC. This encodes CASSYDRGQETQYF.

The V and J genes are TRBV15 and TRBJ1-2; no clear D gene. This CDR3 is built from 15 residues. V was cut by 1 base and J by 5 bases, with 14 bases left in between. The germline CDR1 and CDR2 sequences are LNHNV and YYDKDF (reference sequence). The DNA of the CDR3 is TGTGCCACCAGCAGAGCCGACTCGGAAGGTTATGGCTACACCTTC. It is translated as CATSRADSEGYGYTF.

V and J are TRBV7-2 and TRBJ2-5; D is unclear. V dropped 8 bases and J dropped 1 base, with 11 bases sitting between them. The CDR3 has 13 residues. The germline V gene has CDR1 SGHTA and CDR2 FQGNSA. The CDR3 is CASAPSPQETQYF. The DNA of the CDR3 is TGTGCCAGCGCCCCATCCCCCCAAGAGACCCAGTACTTC.

The gene calls are TRBV7-9 and TRBJ2-7; 9 nucleotides align to TRBD1. CDR3 size: 15 residues. Germline V gene data show CDR1 as SEHNR and CDR2 as FQNEAQ (reference sequence). Trimming at V came to 6 bases and at J to 0 bases, leaving 6 bases not matched to a gene. The CDR3 DNA follows: TGTGCCAGCAGGGAGACAGGGGGAGCCTCCTACGAGCAGTACTTC. Amino acids: CASRETGGASYEQYF.

The sample holds one count of this clonotype. The chain couples TRBV5-6 to TRBJ2-3; 12 bases align to TRBD1. The CDR3 totals 16 residues. V lost 4 bases and J lost 6; bases outside the gene matches: 9. CDR1 and CDR2 (germline): SGHDT, YYEEEE. DNA of the CDR3: TGTGCCAGCAGCAGATCCGGGACAGGGGGCAGGGATACGCAGTATTTT. Translated: CASSRSGTGGRDTQYF. Looking up the rest from reference TRBV5-6 and TRBJ2-3 gives the full variable domain: DAGVTQSPTHLIKTRGQQVTLRCSPKSGHDTVSWYQQALGQGPQFIFQYYEEEERQRGNFPDRFSGHQFPNYSSELNVNALLLGDSALYLCASSRSGTGGRDTQYFGPGTRLTVL.

The chain employs TRBV4-2 and TRBJ2-6; D call uncertain. The germline V and J ends were trimmed by 1 base and 0 bases, with 13 bases remaining between them. CDR1 and CDR2 (germline): LGHNA, YNFKEQ. CDR3 size: 18 residues. CDR3 residues: CASSQGAGPDSGANVLTF. CDR3 DNA: TGTGCCAGCAGCCAAGGGGCAGGTCCGGACTCTGGGGCCAACGTCCTGACTTTC.

The genes are TRBV5-1 and TRBJ2-1, with 7 nucleotides matching TRBD1. Germline V gives CDR1 SGHRS, CDR2 YFSETQ. Losses at the gene ends were 0 bases for V and 8 bases for J; bases not matched to a gene: 8. This CDR3 is built from 15 residues. The CDR3 is CASSLGRGRGDEQFF. The DNA for the CDR3 is TGCGCCAGCAGCTTGGGAAGGGGGCGAGGGGATGAGCAGTTCTTC.

V is TRBV6-6 and J is TRBJ2-5; 10 nucleotides align to TRBD1. Germline assignment: CDR1 MNHNY and CDR2 SVGAGI (reference sequence). Germline trimming cut 6 bases from V and 5 bases from J; bases unmatched to any gene: 6. The CDR3 loop spans 14 amino acids. For the CDR3, the DNA is TGTGCCAGCAGATGGGGACAGGGGCGGGAGACCCAGTACTTC. It yields the protein CASRWGQGRETQYF.